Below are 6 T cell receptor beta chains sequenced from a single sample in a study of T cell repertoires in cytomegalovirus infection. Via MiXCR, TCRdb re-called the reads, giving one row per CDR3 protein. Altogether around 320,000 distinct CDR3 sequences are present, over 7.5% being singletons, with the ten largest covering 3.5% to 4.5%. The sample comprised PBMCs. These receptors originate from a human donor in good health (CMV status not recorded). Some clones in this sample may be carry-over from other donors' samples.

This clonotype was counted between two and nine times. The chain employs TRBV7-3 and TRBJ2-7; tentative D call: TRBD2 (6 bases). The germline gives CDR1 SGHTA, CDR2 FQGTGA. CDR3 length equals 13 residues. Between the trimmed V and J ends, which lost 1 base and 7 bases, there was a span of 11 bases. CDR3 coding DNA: TGTGCCAGCAGCTTAATCCCTGGGGGGGAGCAGTACTTC. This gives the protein CASSLIPGGEQYF.

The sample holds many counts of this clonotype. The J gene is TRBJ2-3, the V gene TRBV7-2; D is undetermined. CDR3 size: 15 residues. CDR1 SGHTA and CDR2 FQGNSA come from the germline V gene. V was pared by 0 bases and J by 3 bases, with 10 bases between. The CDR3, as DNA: TGTGCCAGCAGCTTAGCGCTTGCAGGAACAGATACGCAGTATTTT. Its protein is CASSLALAGTDTQYF.

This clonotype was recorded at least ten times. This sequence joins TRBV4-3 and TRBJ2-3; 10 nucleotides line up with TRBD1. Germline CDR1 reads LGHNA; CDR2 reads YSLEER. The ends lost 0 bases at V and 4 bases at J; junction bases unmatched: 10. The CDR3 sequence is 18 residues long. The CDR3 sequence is CASSQEPPGTGAPDTQYF. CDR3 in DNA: TGCGCCAGCAGCCAAGAACCCCCCGGGACAGGGGCCCCAGATACGCAGTATTTT.

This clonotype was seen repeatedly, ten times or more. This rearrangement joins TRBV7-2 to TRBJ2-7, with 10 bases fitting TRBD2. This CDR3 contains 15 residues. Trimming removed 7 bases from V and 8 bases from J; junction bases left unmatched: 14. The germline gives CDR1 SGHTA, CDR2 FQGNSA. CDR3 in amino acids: CASNVQSGGGGKQYF. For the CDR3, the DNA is TGTGCCAGCAACGTTCAAAGCGGGGGGGGTGGTAAGCAGTACTTC.

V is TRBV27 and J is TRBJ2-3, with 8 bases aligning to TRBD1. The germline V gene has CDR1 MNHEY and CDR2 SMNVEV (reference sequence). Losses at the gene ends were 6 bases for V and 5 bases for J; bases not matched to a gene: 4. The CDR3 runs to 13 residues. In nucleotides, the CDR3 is TGTGCCAGCAGGACAGGGGTTGTAGATACGCAGTATTTT. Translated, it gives CASRTGVVDTQYF.

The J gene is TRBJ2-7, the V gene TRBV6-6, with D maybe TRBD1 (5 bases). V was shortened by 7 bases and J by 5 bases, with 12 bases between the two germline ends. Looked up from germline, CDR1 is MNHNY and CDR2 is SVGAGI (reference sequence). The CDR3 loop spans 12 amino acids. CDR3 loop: CASTKGPDEQYF. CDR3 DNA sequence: TGTGCCAGCACTAAGGGGCCGGACGAGCAGTACTTC.